One sample yielded the 30 T cell receptor beta chains listed below, sequenced in a study of cytomegalovirus exposure and HLA in healthy donors. PCR employed 60 Vbeta and 13 Jbeta primers. TCRdb's table, derived via immunoSEQ multiplex PCR, lists solely in-frame clones and lacks some. Counted here are about 160,000 clones, approximately 80% occurring once; the ten biggest clones make up approximately 1.4%. The sequencing sample was made of PBMCs. The receptors were gathered from a man under 40 in good health and CMV-seronegative.

V is TRBV4-2 and J is TRBJ1-4; possibly TRBD1 for D (6 bases). CDR3 length equals 16 residues. The germline V and J ends were trimmed by 3 bases and 4 bases, with 15 bases remaining between them. CDR1 and CDR2 from the germline V gene are LGHNA and YNFKEQ. CDR3: CASSHGDQGFNEKLFF. The CDR3 DNA follows: TGTGCCAGCAGCCACGGGGATCAGGGGTTTAATGAAAAACTGTTTTTT.

The rearrangement joins TRBV28 to TRBJ2-7, with TRBD2 matching 7 bases. V shed 7 bases and J 3 bases; nucleotides not matched to a gene: 15. This CDR3 region has 16 residues. Germline V gene data show CDR1 as MDHEN and CDR2 as SYDVKM. DNA of the CDR3: TGTGCCAGCAACCCTGACGTTGCTAGCGGATTCTACGAGCAGTACTTC. Translation: CASNPDVASGFYEQYF.

This chain joins TRBV5-1 and TRBJ2-7, with 7 nucleotides matching TRBD2. With 0 bases clipped from V and 6 bases from J, the junction kept 24 bases outside the gene matches. This CDR3 comprises 20 residues. Per germline, CDR1 SGHRS and CDR2 YFSETQ. The CDR3 spells CASSLVKGVEGTKTIGEQYF. The CDR3 region has the DNA TGCGCCAGCAGCTTGGTTAAAGGGGTTGAGGGGACTAAGACTATCGGCGAGCAGTACTTC. The full variable domain, rest sourced from reference TRBV5-1 and TRBJ2-7, is KAGVTQTPRYLIKTRGQQVTLSCSPISGHRSVSWYQQTPGQGLQFLFEYFSETQRNKGNFPGRFSGRQFSNSRSEMNVSTLELGDSALYLCASSLVKGVEGTKTIGEQYFGPGTRLTVT.

This clone was detected only a few times. This rearrangement joins TRBV6-6 to TRBJ2-2, with 10 bases identical to TRBD1. In germline, CDR1 is MNHNY, CDR2 SVGAGI (reference sequence). V shed 5 bases and J 3 bases; nucleotides not matched to a gene: 3. The CDR3 is made up of 15 amino acids. The CDR3 is CASSEGTGDTGELFF. CDR3 in DNA: TGTGCCAGCAGTGAGGGGACAGGGGACACCGGGGAGCTGTTTTTT.

V usage is TRBV6-1 and J usage is TRBJ1-3; D may be TRBD1 (6 bases). CDR3 length: 13 residues. From germline, CDR1 is MNHNS and CDR2 SASEGT. V was pared by 10 bases and J by 0 bases, with 10 bases between. The CDR3: CATDRSSGNTIYF. Written as DNA, the CDR3 is TGTGCCACCGACAGGAGCTCTGGAAACACCATATATTTT.

V gene TRBV5-1 combines with J gene TRBJ2-1, with a tentative D call TRBD1 (5 bases). V dropped 0 bases and J dropped 5 bases, with 12 bases sitting between them. This CDR3 is 15 amino acids long. Germline V gene lookup returns CDR1 SGHRS and CDR2 YFSETQ. CDR3: CASSLALGVDNEQFF. The CDR3 DNA sequence: TGCGCCAGCAGCTTGGCGCTAGGGGTGGACAATGAGCAGTTCTTC. Full variable domain (remainder filled in from reference TRBV5-1 and TRBJ2-1): KAGVTQTPRYLIKTRGQQVTLSCSPISGHRSVSWYQQTPGQGLQFLFEYFSETQRNKGNFPGRFSGRQFSNSRSEMNVSTLELGDSALYLCASSLALGVDNEQFFGPGTRLTVL.

The chain links TRBV15 to TRBJ2-5, with no clear D. V dropped 9 bases and J dropped 3 bases, with 17 bases sitting between them. Germline lookup yields CDR1 LNHNV and CDR2 YYDKDF (reference sequence). This CDR3 spans 14 amino acids. CDR3 region: CATGKAALKETQYF. CDR3 DNA sequence: TGTGCCACTGGAAAGGCAGCGCTCAAAGAGACCCAGTACTTC.

This clone was detected a few times. One end of the junction fails to match germline, which may point to a read error. This chain joins TRBV10-3 and TRBJ1-4; weak D call: TRBD1 (6 bases). This CDR3 is built from 15 residues. Germline CDR1 ENHRY, CDR2 SYGVKD. The CDR3 loop reads CAVRQRLTGNEKLFF. DNA of the CDR3: TGTGCCGTCAGACAGAGATTAACAGGGAATGAAAAACTGTTTTTT.

The chain couples TRBV25-1 to TRBJ2-7; D unresolved. The length of the CDR3 is 12 residues. With 1 base removed from V and 3 bases from J, the gap between germline ends came to 4 bases. Germline loops: CDR1 MGHDK, CDR2 SYGVNS. This chain's CDR3 is CASSESIYEQYF. In nucleotides, the CDR3 is TGTGCCAGCAGTGAATCCATCTACGAGCAGTACTTC.

The chain employs TRBV2 and TRBJ1-4; a weak D match, TRBD1 (5 bases). Trimming removed 4 bases from V and 8 bases from J, with 14 bases in between. The germline V gene encodes CDR1 SNHLY and CDR2 FYNNEI. The CDR3 runs 14 residues. The chain's CDR3 is CASSAGGQGEKLFF. The CDR3 bases are TGTGCCAGCAGTGCTGGTGGGCAGGGCGAAAAACTGTTTTTT.

The chain carries TRBV4-1 and TRBJ2-7; TRBD2 matches 7 bases. Germline lookup yields CDR1 MGHRA and CDR2 YSYEKL. This CDR3 region has 15 residues. The J segment lost 1 base and the V segment lost 2 bases, leaving 5 bases of the junction unmatched. The CDR3 reads CASSQRASGSYEQYF. The CDR3 bases are TGCGCCAGCAGCCAACGGGCTAGCGGATCCTACGAGCAGTACTTC.

The chain links TRBV5-8 to TRBJ2-7; the match to TRBD2 covers 8 bases. CDR3 length: 16 amino acids. Germline V CDR1 and CDR2: SGHTS, YDEGEE. V lost 0 bases and J lost 4; bases outside the gene matches: 9. The CDR3 protein is CASSLGPSGSLYEQYF. The CDR3 DNA is TGTGCCAGCAGCTTGGGGCCGAGCGGGAGTTTATACGAGCAGTACTTC.

This CDR3 is CASSPPRGGSNQPQHF. Written as DNA, the CDR3 is TGTGCCAGCAGCCCCCCAAGAGGGGGTAGCAATCAGCCCCAGCATTTT. The chain uses TRBV7-2 and TRBJ1-5, with a tentative D call TRBD1 (6 bases). This CDR3 contains 16 residues. Looked up from germline, CDR1 is SGHTA and CDR2 is FQGNSA. Trimming took 5 bases from V and 0 from J, leaving 14 bases between them.

The chain carries TRBV6-5 and TRBJ2-7, with unresolved D. Trimming removed 5 bases from V and 0 bases from J, with 8 bases in between. Germline lookup yields CDR1 MNHEY and CDR2 SVGAGI. The CDR3 length is 13 residues. For the CDR3, the DNA is TGTGCCAGCAGTCACGCGAGCTCCTACGAGCAGTACTTC. It specifies CASSHASSYEQYF.

The chain carries TRBV28 and TRBJ1-5, with TRBD1 matching 7 bases. Trimming removed 7 bases from V and 3 bases from J; junction bases left unmatched: 6. From germline, CDR1 is MDHEN and CDR2 SYDVKM. The CDR3 consists of 14 residues. The CDR3 DNA reads TGTGCCAGCACGATCGGGACAGTCAATCAGCCCCAGCATTTT. Amino acids: CASTIGTVNQPQHF.

This chain links TRBV6-4 with TRBJ1-2; D unclear. Trimming stripped 6 bases from V and 4 bases from J, with 18 bases between. Germline V gives CDR1 MRHNA, CDR2 SNTAGT. The CDR3 has 15 amino acids. The CDR3 nucleotides read TGTGCCAGCAGAGAAGGGTTGGGAGTTACCTATGGCTACACCTTC. Protein product: CASREGLGVTYGYTF.

The genes are TRBV28 and TRBJ1-3; D is possibly TRBD1 (6 bases). In germline, CDR1 is MDHEN, CDR2 SYDVKM. The V gene lost 6 bases and the J gene lost 4 bases, with 16 bases spanning the gap. CDR3 length: 15 residues. The CDR3 bases are TGTGCCAGCAGCCAACAGGGCGGACGAGGAAACACCATATATTTT. This encodes CASSQQGGRGNTIYF.

This clone was recorded only once. The chain employs TRBV5-1 and TRBJ2-6; weak D call: TRBD2 (6 bases). The CDR3 extends over 18 amino acids. Trimming shortened V by 7 bases and J by 0 bases, and 20 bases separated the two germline ends. The germline gives CDR1 SGHRS, CDR2 YFSETQ. CDR3 DNA: TGCGCCAGCGCCGGGGTTGGCGGGGCCCCCTCTGGGGCCAACGTCCTGACTTTC. This translates into CASAGVGGAPSGANVLTF.

Regarding this clone: Other DNA sequences in this specimen translate into the identical CDR3. The CDR3 is CSVGQGNEKLFF. CDR3 sequence (DNA): TGCAGCGTGGGGCAGGGAAATGAAAAACTGTTTTTT. The rearrangement links TRBV29-1 to TRBJ1-4; D is possibly TRBD1 (5 bases). The V end was cut by 6 bases, the J end by 5 bases, with 10 bases between. Germline values: CDR1 SQVTM, CDR2 ANQGSEA. This CDR3 has 12 residues.

The chain has TRBV19 and TRBJ1-4; D not certain. V lost 5 bases and J lost 3, with 10 bases in between. This CDR3 spans 14 amino acids. The germline V gene encodes CDR1 LNHDA and CDR2 SQIVND (reference sequence). CDR3 sequence (DNA): TGTGCCAGTAGTCCCCGGAGGGCTAATGAAAAACTGTTTTTT. This translates into CASSPRRANEKLFF.

The rearrangement joins TRBV19 to TRBJ2-5; tentative D call: TRBD2 (6 bases). The ends were cut back, 6 bases at V and 2 bases at J, with 13 bases in the middle. The CDR3 extends over 14 amino acids. The germline gives CDR1 LNHDA, CDR2 SQIVND (reference sequence). CDR3 sequence reads: CASRLAAAQETQYF. CDR3 bases: TGTGCCAGTAGGTTAGCGGCGGCTCAAGAGACCCAGTACTTC. The full variable domain, completed using reference TRBV19 and TRBJ2-5, is DGGITQSPKYLFRKEGQNVTLSCEQNLNHDAMYWYRQDPGQGLRLIYYSQIVNDFQKGDIAEGYSVSREKKESFPLTVTSAQKNPTAFYLCASRLAAAQETQYFGPGTRLLVL.

CDR3: CASSWPGQAVWEQYF. The DNA of the CDR3 is TGTGCCAGCAGTTGGCCGGGACAGGCCGTTTGGGAGCAGTACTTC. The gene calls are TRBV6-6 and TRBJ2-7; 8 bases align to TRBD1. The CDR3 runs to 15 residues. V lost 4 bases and J lost 7; bases outside the gene matches: 12. The germline V gene has CDR1 MNHNY and CDR2 SVGAGI (reference sequence).

CDR3 region: CASSVEPPGTSRVVEQYF. CDR3 sequence (DNA): TGTGCCAGCAGCGTAGAGCCGCCGGGGACTAGCAGAGTTGTCGAGCAGTACTTC. The V gene is TRBV9, the J gene TRBJ2-7; 9 bases match TRBD2. The CDR3 length is 18 residues. V lost 0 bases, J lost 6 bases, and 16 bases stayed unmatched. CDR1 and CDR2 from the germline V gene are SGDLS and YYNGEE.

The CDR3 nucleotides read TGCGCCAGCAGCTTTTTTTTCGCACAGGGGGCCTACAATGAGCAGTTCTTC. It specifies CASSFFFAQGAYNEQFF. The chain combines TRBV5-1 with TRBJ2-1; 8 bases agree with TRBD1. Germline assignment: CDR1 SGHRS and CDR2 YFSETQ. Germline trimming cut 2 bases from V and 2 bases from J; bases unmatched to any gene: 9. The CDR3 runs to 17 residues.

This clone was observed a handful of times. Distinct nucleotide sequences in the sample also encode this CDR3. This rearrangement joins TRBV18 to TRBJ2-1; D is perhaps TRBD2 (7 bases). This CDR3 is 16 amino acids long. Trimming stripped 0 bases from V and 3 bases from J, with 12 bases between. CDR1 KGHSH and CDR2 LQKENI come from the germline V gene. The CDR3 is CASSPPGGAGYNEQFF. The CDR3, as DNA: TGTGCCAGCTCACCACCGGGGGGGGCTGGCTACAATGAGCAGTTCTTC.

The chain employs TRBV28 and TRBJ1-6; D is unresolved. The CDR3 length is 15 residues. With 3 bases removed from V and 5 bases from J, the gap between germline ends came to 11 bases. Germline CDR1 is MDHEN and CDR2 is SYDVKM. The DNA for the CDR3 is TGTGCCAGCAGTTTCTCGGGGTCAAATAATTCACCCCTCCACTTT. It is translated as CASSFSGSNNSPLHF.

The gene calls are TRBV6-5 and TRBJ2-1; the match to TRBD2 covers 11 bases. Unmatched junction bases numbered 7, after V lost 0 bases and J lost 9 bases. This CDR3 is built from 16 residues. The V gene's germline CDR1 is MNHEY and CDR2 SVGAGI. The CDR3 sequence is CASSYSTVGTSGEQFF. CDR3 nucleotides: TGTGCCAGCAGTTACTCGACTGTAGGGACTAGCGGTGAGCAGTTCTTC.

This clone was detected a few times. The CDR3 coding sequence is TGTGCCTGGAGTGGCGGGGGGCCCTACAATGAGCAGTTCTTC. Translated: CAWSGGGPYNEQFF. The chain employs TRBV30 and TRBJ2-1, with 8 bases matching TRBD2. Germline V gives CDR1 GTSNPN, CDR2 SVGIG (reference sequence). This CDR3 contains 14 residues. V lost 1 base to trimming and J lost 2 bases; unmatched junction nucleotides: 1.

This rearrangement joins TRBV11-2 to TRBJ1-2; no reliable D call. V dropped 0 bases and J dropped 7 bases, with 6 bases sitting between them. The CDR3 runs to 12 residues. The germline V gene has CDR1 SGHAT and CDR2 FQNNGV. CDR3 residues: CASSLDSSGYTF. The CDR3 DNA is TGTGCCAGCAGCTTAGATAGTAGTGGCTACACCTTC.

V gene TRBV2 combines with J gene TRBJ2-3; 7 positions agree with TRBD2. The V gene's germline CDR1 is SNHLY and CDR2 FYNNEI. This CDR3 spans 15 amino acids. Unmatched junction bases numbered 5, after V lost 3 bases and J lost 2 bases. CDR3 protein: CASSEASGYTDTQYF. The CDR3 nucleotides read TGTGCCAGCAGTGAGGCTAGCGGCTACACAGATACGCAGTATTTT.